Following are 21 T cell receptor beta chains from one sample sequenced in a study of OX40 agonist ivuxolimab in advanced cancers. Method: immunoSEQ multiplex PCR; TCRdb's copy keeps in-frame clones and lacks some. The top ten hold 1.3% of the sample, which has tens of thousands of clones, nearly 90% seen once. This sample comprised CD4+ or CD8+ T cells sorted from blood, obtained in a trial of the OX40 agonist ivuxolimab. The receptors were sampled from an adult with an advanced solid tumor such as melanoma, head and neck, liver or kidney cancer.

The rearrangement links TRBV28 to TRBJ2-3; D remains ambiguous. The CDR3 consists of 15 residues. V shed 5 bases and J shed 1 base, with 13 bases lying between them. Germline assignment: CDR1 MDHEN and CDR2 SYDVKM. The CDR3 loop is CASSASGVGTDTQYF. The CDR3 region has the DNA TGTGCCAGCAGTGCCTCAGGCGTAGGCACAGATACGCAGTATTTT.

The J gene is TRBJ2-7, the V gene TRBV2, with D perhaps TRBD1 or TRBD2 (5 bases each). This CDR3 region has 16 residues. V was shortened by 4 bases and J by 5 bases, with 21 bases between the two germline ends. Per the germline V gene, CDR1 is SNHLY and CDR2 is FYNNEI. Here the CDR3 reads CASSVGGRAIGDEQYF. The CDR3 DNA follows: TGTGCCAGCAGTGTGGGTGGCAGGGCCATCGGGGACGAGCAGTACTTC.

The CDR3 sequence is CASRPPGTQETQYF. The CDR3 DNA follows: TGTGCCAGCAGACCCCCAGGGACCCAAGAGACCCAGTACTTC. V gene TRBV7-2 combines with J gene TRBJ2-5; either TRBD1 or TRBD2 may supply D (5 bases each). Trimming removed 6 bases from V and 1 base from J, with 12 bases in between. The CDR3 loop spans 14 amino acids. Germline V CDR1 and CDR2: SGHTA, FQGNSA.

The rearrangement uses TRBV7-9 and TRBJ2-1, with D unclear. Germline assignment: CDR1 SEHNR and CDR2 FQNEAQ (reference sequence). This CDR3 is built from 14 residues. Trimming left V 1 base short and J 9 bases short, with 13 bases between. The CDR3 protein is CASSLDLSVTEQFF. The CDR3 nucleotides are TGTGCCAGCAGCTTAGACTTATCAGTTACTGAGCAGTTCTTC.

The chain has TRBV19 and TRBJ1-1; D not resolved. The V end was cut by 4 bases, the J end by 1 base, with 7 bases between. This CDR3 is 13 amino acids long. Looked up from germline, CDR1 is LNHDA and CDR2 is SQIVND (reference sequence). CDR3 residues: CASSKTANTEAFF. The CDR3 DNA is TGTGCCAGTAGTAAAACCGCGAACACTGAAGCTTTCTTT.

The gene calls are TRBV5-1 and TRBJ2-5; tentatively, D is TRBD1 (6 bases). Trimming took 1 base from V and 1 from J, leaving 8 bases between them. The CDR3 contains 14 residues. Germline V gene data show CDR1 as SGHRS and CDR2 as YFSETQ. The CDR3, as DNA: TGCGCCAGCAGCTTGATGGACAGCCAAGAGACCCAGTACTTC. Translated, it gives CASSLMDSQETQYF.

J is TRBJ1-2 and V is TRBV28; 7 positions match TRBD1. This CDR3 contains 15 residues. Germline CDR1 MDHEN, CDR2 SYDVKM. V was clipped by 4 bases and J by 3 bases; unmatched bases: 8. The CDR3 region is CASSSYRGLDYGYTF. The CDR3 DNA follows: TGTGCCAGCAGTTCCTACAGGGGATTGGACTATGGCTACACCTTC.

The gene calls are TRBV7-9 and TRBJ1-4; 8 bases are shared with TRBD1. Germline loops: CDR1 SEHNR, CDR2 FQNEAQ (reference sequence). V was pared by 5 bases and J by 6 bases, with 5 bases of the junction left unmatched. This CDR3 contains 14 residues. The CDR3 bases are TGTGCCAGCAGCCTAGGACAGGGTTATGAAAAACTGTTTTTT. It specifies CASSLGQGYEKLFF.

This rearrangement joins TRBV28 to TRBJ1-3, with 7 bases fitting TRBD1. Unmatched junction bases numbered 8, after V lost 5 bases and J lost 4 bases. Germline V gene sequence: CDR1 MDHEN, CDR2 SYDVKM. The CDR3 spans 15 residues. The CDR3 nucleotides read TGTGCCAGCAGTCCCACAGGGGTCAGAGGAAACACCATATATTTT. This sequence encodes CASSPTGVRGNTIYF.

This clone has a single count. The chain is built from TRBV30 and TRBJ1-5, with D unclear. Germline V gene lookup returns CDR1 GTSNPN and CDR2 SVGIG (reference sequence). Trimming took off 2 bases at V and 5 bases at J, with 10 bases between the two ends. This CDR3 has 13 amino acids. The CDR3 protein is CAWSKGVDQPQHF. Here the CDR3 DNA reads TGTGCCTGGAGTAAGGGAGTGGATCAGCCCCAGCATTTT.

V gene TRBV19 combines with J gene TRBJ1-6; 9 positions match TRBD1. Trimming removed 6 bases from V and 10 bases from J; junction bases left unmatched: 4. The CDR3 consists of 13 residues. Looked up from germline, CDR1 is LNHDA and CDR2 is SQIVND (reference sequence). CDR3 in amino acids: CASRGTGSSPLHF. The CDR3 DNA reads TGTGCCAGTAGAGGGACAGGGAGCTCACCCCTCCACTTT.

The chain has TRBV5-1 and TRBJ2-3, with 7 bases that match TRBD1. The V segment lost 4 bases and the J segment 1 base; nucleotides outside the gene matches: 3. Germline V gene data show CDR1 as SGHRS and CDR2 as YFSETQ. The CDR3 runs 14 residues. The DNA for the CDR3 is TGCGCCAGCAGCCGGGACAGAGGCACAGATACGCAGTATTTT. Translating it yields CASSRDRGTDTQYF.

This clone was recorded once. The V and J genes are TRBV19 and TRBJ2-1; the D is unclear. In germline, CDR1 is LNHDA, CDR2 SQIVND (reference sequence). The CDR3 covers 12 residues. V was trimmed by 4 bases and J by 9 bases, leaving 10 bases between them. The CDR3 sequence is CASSNPPGEQFF. CDR3 in DNA: TGTGCCAGTAGTAATCCTCCGGGTGAGCAGTTCTTC. Drawing the rest from reference TRBV19 and TRBJ2-1, the complete variable domain is DGGITQSPKYLFRKEGQNVTLSCEQNLNHDAMYWYRQDPGQGLRLIYYSQIVNDFQKGDIAEGYSVSREKKESFPLTVTSAQKNPTAFYLCASSNPPGEQFFGPGTRLTVL.

The chain couples TRBV19 to TRBJ2-3, with D perhaps TRBD1 or TRBD2 (5 bases each). The CDR3 is made up of 16 amino acids. CDR1 and CDR2 from the germline V gene are LNHDA and SQIVND (reference sequence). The V and J ends lost 1 base and 0 bases respectively, with 11 bases between them. CDR3 protein: CASSIGGVRSTDTQYF. In DNA form, the CDR3 reads TGTGCCAGTAGTATAGGAGGGGTGAGGAGCACAGATACGCAGTATTTT.

This sequence joins TRBV9 and TRBJ2-1, with D possibly TRBD2 on 5 matching bases. Germline V CDR1 and CDR2: SGDLS, YYNGEE. Trimming cost V 3 bases and J 1 base, with 11 bases left between them. The CDR3 consists of 15 residues. CDR3 loop: CASSAVDYSYNEQFF. The CDR3 DNA is TGTGCCAGCAGCGCCGTCGACTATTCCTACAATGAGCAGTTCTTC.

The rearrangement links TRBV27 to TRBJ1-1; tentatively, D is TRBD1 (5 bases). This CDR3 contains 17 residues. Germline-derived CDR1 and CDR2 are MNHEY and SMNVEV (reference sequence). V lost 7 bases and J 5 bases, leaving 26 bases between the germline ends. The CDR3 bases are TGTGCCAGCACCTCATGGGGGGTGGGGAATACGTTTACTGAAGCTTTCTTT. It codes for CASTSWGVGNTFTEAFF.

The gene calls are TRBV7-9 and TRBJ2-3, with 12 bases aligning to TRBD1. With V trimmed by 5 bases and J by 5 bases, 5 bases remained unmatched. The CDR3 is 15 residues long. CDR1 and CDR2 from the germline V gene are SEHNR and FQNEAQ (reference sequence). CDR3 sequence reads: CASSNRDRGQDTQYF. CDR3 nucleotide sequence: TGTGCCAGCAGCAACCGGGACAGGGGGCAAGATACGCAGTATTTT.

The CDR3 DNA reads as TGTGCCAGCAGCCAAGGTCCCGGGCGGGAGTTCCACGAGCAGTACTTC. As protein: CASSQGPGREFHEQYF. The chain recombines TRBV14 with TRBJ2-7, with TRBD2 identical over 7 bases. With V trimmed by 1 base and J by 5 bases, 11 bases remained unmatched. Germline V gene data show CDR1 as SGHDN and CDR2 as FVKESK. The CDR3 covers 16 residues.

This chain uses TRBV29-1 with TRBJ2-4, with 7 bases fitting TRBD1. Looked up from germline, CDR1 is SQVTM and CDR2 is ANQGSEA. This CDR3 region has 14 residues. V shed 6 bases, J shed 1 base, and the junction held 6 bases outside the gene matches. CDR3 in amino acids: CSVSETGAKNIQYF. The CDR3 nucleotides read TGCAGCGTCTCCGAGACAGGGGCCAAAAACATTCAGTACTTC.

V and J are TRBV28 and TRBJ1-1; D possibly corresponds to TRBD1 (6 bases). This CDR3 is built from 16 residues. Per germline, CDR1 MDHEN and CDR2 SYDVKM. V was clipped by 2 bases and J by 5 bases, with 18 bases between them. DNA for the CDR3: TGTGCCAGCAGTTTAGGTATAGAGGGGGGAGGGACTGAAGCTTTCTTT. Its protein product is CASSLGIEGGGTEAFF.

V and J are TRBV30 and TRBJ2-7; TRBD1 might be the D (6 bases). The V end was cut by 2 bases, the J end by 8 bases, with 13 bases between. Germline lookup yields CDR1 GTSNPN and CDR2 SVGIG (reference sequence). The CDR3 has 12 residues. The DNA for the CDR3 is TGTGCCTGGAGTCCTTTAACAGGGAAGCAGTACTTC. It yields the protein CAWSPLTGKQYF. The variable domain in full, completed from reference TRBV30 and TRBJ2-7, reads SQTIHQWPATLVQPVGSPLSLECTVEGTSNPNLYWYRQAAGRGLQLLFYSVGIGQISSEVPQNLSASRPQDRQFILSSKKLLLSDSGFYLCAWSPLTGKQYFGPGTRLTVT.